This TCR beta chain came from a study of CD8+CD57+ T cells in acquired aplastic anemia. According to the study, genomic DNA was the template for TCR beta VDJ and CDR3 profiling. TCRdb redid the calling of the reads with MiXCR, one entry per CDR3 protein. This table holds about 160,000 distinct CDR3 sequences, over 55% found once. As regards this clonotype: Its antigen remains unknown.

Germline V lookup: CDR1 DFQATT, CDR2 SNEGSKA (reference sequence). Trimming cost V 5 bases and J 4 bases, with 12 bases left between them. CDR3 length: 13 amino acids. Study results and caveats: Patients and controls had in common 25 to 30 CD8+ CDR3 sequences.

Selection for sequencing was limited to patients who had shown CD8+CD57+ cell expansion by flow cytometry. This TCR derives from a human donor with aplastic anemia. V and J are TRBV20-1 and TRBJ1-5; maybe TRBD1 (5 bases). Sequenced input: sorted CD4+, CD8+, or CD8+CD57+ T cells (not recorded which) from PBMCs. In nucleotides, the CDR3 is TGCAGTGCTCCCGGTGGGGGAAATCAGCCCCAGCATTTT. Translating gives CSAPGGGNQPQHF.